Described below is a single T cell receptor (beta chain) sequence and its context. The antigen remains undetermined. This specimen comes from a study of cytomegalovirus exposure and HLA in healthy donors. PCR involved 60 Vbeta and 13 Jbeta primers. Generated by immunoSEQ multiplex PCR, the TCRdb table keeps only in-frame clones and is missing some. The sample includes 25,000 to 35,000 clones. Study outcomes and limitations: Apart from CMV serostatus, no immune exposure information was available. Being productive about 90% or about 30% of the time was typical of most TCR beta V segments in an earlier analysis.

The receptor was isolated from a man aged 40-49 years in good health and CMV-seronegative. Sample: PBMCs.

The CDR3 DNA reads TGTGCCAGCAGCGTAGCCGTTCTAGCGGGAGGGCGCAATGAGCAGTTCTTC. Encoded protein: CASSVAVLAGGRNEQFF. The chain joins TRBV9 to TRBJ2-1, with TRBD2 matching 12 bases. Trimming removed 0 bases from V and 6 bases from J; junction bases left unmatched: 7. The germline V gene encodes CDR1 SGDLS and CDR2 YYNGEE. CDR3 length: 17 residues.